These 27 T cell receptor beta chains were sequenced from one sample in a study of T cells in localized non-small cell lung cancer. Here immunoSEQ multiplex PCR was the method, and the copy in TCRdb shows in-frame clones only, minus some. The sample holds about 1,100 clones, 15% to 20% seen once. The sequences come from normal lung tissue next to the tumor, collected before any cancer treatment. These receptors were collected from a man aged 35 to 70 with stage II lung adenocarcinoma.

The chain employs TRBV19 and TRBJ2-5; 7 bases align to TRBD2. CDR3 length: 16 amino acids. Germline V gives CDR1 LNHDA, CDR2 SQIVND (reference sequence). V dropped 0 bases and J dropped 3; count of bases not matched to a gene: 7. DNA of the CDR3: TGTGCCAGTAGTATAGAAGCGGGAAGCCTCAAAGAGACCCAGTACTTC. Its protein product is CASSIEAGSLKETQYF.

This chain's CDR3 is CASSFRGASSNEQFF. The CDR3 coding sequence is TGTGCCAGCAGCTTCAGGGGCGCGTCTAGCAATGAGCAGTTCTTC. J is TRBJ2-1 and V is TRBV11-3; TRBD1 is a possible D gene (6 bases). CDR3 length: 15 residues. Trimming cost V 3 bases and J 6 bases, with 15 bases left between them. Germline V gives CDR1 SGHNT, CDR2 YENEEA. Variable domain in full (rest from reference TRBV11-3 and TRBJ2-1): EAGVVQSPRYKIIEKKQPVAFWCNPISGHNTLYWYLQNLGQGPELLIRYENEEAVDDSQLPKDRFSAERLKGVDSTLKIQPAELGDSAVYLCASSFRGASSNEQFFGPGTRLTVL.

This clone was found a few times. The chain couples TRBV11-3 to TRBJ1-1; D perhaps matches TRBD1 (5 bases). The CDR3 sequence is 16 residues long. Germline CDR1 is SGHNT and CDR2 is YENEEA. V dropped 3 bases and J dropped 1 base, with 15 bases sitting between them. The CDR3 bases are TGTGCCAGCAGCTTGTTCTGGGGGGAAGGGAACACTGAAGCTTTCTTT. Residues: CASSLFWGEGNTEAFF.

By frequency in the sample, this clone is medium-sized. V is TRBV6-8 and J is TRBJ2-3; 8 nucleotides match TRBD1. The CDR3 loop spans 15 amino acids. Germline CDR1 and CDR2: MNHGY and SAAAGT. After removal of 0 bases from V and 6 bases from J, the junction contained 5 bases not matched to a gene. The CDR3 loop reads CASSYSQGVPDTQYF. The CDR3 nucleotides read TGTGCCAGCAGTTACTCACAGGGGGTCCCCGATACGCAGTATTTT.

This sequence joins TRBV6-8 and TRBJ1-3, with a possible D match to TRBD1 (5 bases). This CDR3 has 15 amino acids. Trimming left V 10 bases short and J 1 base short, with 17 bases between. Per germline, CDR1 MNHGY and CDR2 SAAAGT. CDR3 coding DNA: TGTGCCATCAAGCATACGGGGACTTCTGGAAACACCATATATTTT. It encodes CAIKHTGTSGNTIYF.

In its sample, this clone was seen a few times. This chain joins TRBV19 and TRBJ1-5; 10 bases map to TRBD1. Trimming at V came to 11 bases and at J to 7 bases, leaving 5 bases not matched to a gene. The CDR3 is made up of 12 amino acids. Germline CDR1 is LNHDA and CDR2 is SQIVND (reference sequence). The CDR3 region is CAGGTGAQPQHF. The CDR3 DNA sequence: TGTGCCGGGGGGACAGGGGCACAGCCCCAGCATTTT.

In its sample, this clone is large. The rearrangement joins TRBV11-3 to TRBJ1-1; D possibly corresponds to TRBD1 (6 bases). This CDR3 contains 14 residues. Deletions cut 7 bases from V and 3 bases from J, with 15 bases between. Germline V gene lookup returns CDR1 SGHNT and CDR2 YENEEA. CDR3 loop: CASNLGGAHTEAFF. In DNA, the CDR3 is TGTGCCAGCAATTTAGGGGGGGCGCACACTGAAGCTTTCTTT.

The J gene is TRBJ2-7, the V gene TRBV11-3, with D unclear. V gave up 3 bases and J gave up 0 bases, with 9 bases separating them. The CDR3 has 14 amino acids. Germline V lookup: CDR1 SGHNT, CDR2 YENEEA. The CDR3: CASSLGVSSYEQYF. Written as DNA, the CDR3 is TGTGCCAGCAGCTTGGGTGTTAGCTCCTACGAGCAGTACTTC.

By sample share, this clone is hyperexpanded. The genes are TRBV11-3 and TRBJ1-2, with D possibly TRBD1 on 5 matching bases. Germline-derived CDR1 and CDR2 are SGHNT and YENEEA. This CDR3 comprises 18 residues. The V and J ends lost 2 bases and 6 bases respectively, with 25 bases between them. In DNA form, the CDR3 reads TGTGCCAGCAGCTTACGGGGCCCCTCCTCAATCTCGTCGGATGGCTACACCTTC. It is translated as CASSLRGPSSISSDGYTF.

This clone showed up just a few times. The chain is built from TRBV12-5 and TRBJ2-5, with TRBD2 matching 9 bases. Germline V gives CDR1 LGHNT, CDR2 FRNRAP. Unmatched junction bases numbered 16, after V lost 7 bases and J lost 4 bases. The CDR3 contains 17 residues. The CDR3 DNA follows: TGTGCTAGTGAACCCTCCGGTGGTAGCGGGAGAGGAGAGACCCAGTACTTC. Protein sequence: CASEPSGGSGRGETQYF.

This chain uses TRBV15 with TRBJ1-1; TRBD1 matches at 11 bases. CDR1 is LNHNV, CDR2 YYDKDF, per germline (reference sequence). CDR3 length equals 17 residues. Germline trimming cut 0 bases from V and 5 bases from J; bases unmatched to any gene: 8. Here the CDR3 DNA reads TGTGCCACCAGCAGAGAGGGGACAGGGGGAAGGCGAACTGAAGCTTTCTTT. Its protein is CATSREGTGGRRTEAFF.

The chain is built from TRBV5-1 and TRBJ1-4; 7 bases map to TRBD1. The V segment lost 3 bases and the J segment 0 bases; nucleotides outside the gene matches: 5. This CDR3 contains 16 residues. CDR1 is SGHRS, CDR2 YFSETQ, per germline. The CDR3 region is CASSSGQSTTNEKLFF. CDR3 DNA: TGCGCCAGCAGCTCGGGACAGAGTACAACTAATGAAAAACTGTTTTTT.

By its share, this clone is medium-sized. The rearrangement joins TRBV7-4 to TRBJ2-1; D ambiguous. Germline values: CDR1 SGHVT, CDR2 SQSDAQ. The V and J ends lost 2 bases and 6 bases respectively, with 8 bases between them. The CDR3 covers 13 residues. This CDR3 reads CASSLSVGNEQFF. The CDR3 DNA is TGTGCCAGCAGCTTAAGTGTTGGCAATGAGCAGTTCTTC.

By sample share, this clone is large. The chain is built from TRBV6-7 and TRBJ1-1; possibly TRBD1 for D (5 bases). TRBV6-7 is sorted into the ORF group, with uncertain function. This CDR3 is 17 amino acids long. With 0 bases removed from V and 3 bases from J, the gap between germline ends came to 17 bases. CDR3 sequence reads: CASSYSAGNMRYTEAFF. The CDR3 region has the DNA TGTGCCAGCAGTTACTCGGCAGGGAATATGAGGTACACTGAAGCTTTCTTT.

V and J are TRBV19 and TRBJ1-2; D not resolved. Germline V gene data show CDR1 as LNHDA and CDR2 as SQIVND (reference sequence). There are 15 residues in the CDR3. V was clipped by 1 base and J by 1 base, with 10 bases between them. DNA of the CDR3: TGTGCCAGTAGTATAGGGGTCGATATTAACTATGGCTACACCTTC. Translation: CASSIGVDINYGYTF.

By share of the sample, this clone is medium-sized. The rearrangement links TRBV7-6 to TRBJ2-7, with 12 bases aligning to TRBD2. Germline V gene sequence: CDR1 SGHVS, CDR2 FNYEAQ. J was trimmed by 7 bases and V by 5 bases; bases with no gene match: 6. CDR3 length equals 14 residues. CDR3 coding DNA: TGTGCCAGCAGCCCACCAGGACTAGCGGGAGAGCAGTACTTC. Residues: CASSPPGLAGEQYF.

This clone appeared a few times. V usage is TRBV6-8 and J usage is TRBJ2-1; the match to TRBD2 covers 11 bases. The germline CDR1 and CDR2 sequences are MNHGY and SAAAGT. V lost 2 bases to trimming and J lost 6 bases; unmatched junction nucleotides: 12. The CDR3 sequence is 18 residues long. The CDR3, as DNA: TGTGCCAGCAGTTACAAAGGGGGACTAGCGGCTGGGGTCAATGAGCAGTTCTTC. It codes for CASSYKGGLAAGVNEQFF.

In this sample, this clone turned up a few times. The V call is TRBV6-8, the J call TRBJ1-1, with D maybe TRBD1 (5 bases). The germline V gene encodes CDR1 MNHGY and CDR2 SAAAGT. The CDR3 is made up of 14 amino acids. The V end lost 4 bases, the J end lost 1 base, and 10 bases lay between the germline ends. CDR3 nucleotides: TGTGCCAGCAGTTCCCAGACAGAGAACACTGAAGCTTTCTTT. Translated: CASSSQTENTEAFF.

The sample holds a few counts of this clone. This chain connects TRBV11-3 to TRBJ2-1; 8 nucleotides align to TRBD1. The CDR3 runs to 16 residues. Trimming cost V 2 bases and J 6 bases; bases outside gene matches: 9. Germline V gene lookup returns CDR1 SGHNT and CDR2 YENEEA. For the CDR3, the DNA is TGTGCCAGCAGCTTACAGGCAGGGGGCGCGGGCAATGAGCAGTTCTTC. This translates into CASSLQAGGAGNEQFF.

This clone was counted between two and nine times. The rearrangement uses TRBV11-3 and TRBJ2-1; 7 nucleotides match TRBD2. The CDR3 runs 16 residues. From germline, CDR1 is SGHNT and CDR2 YENEEA. V trimming: 2 bases; J trimming: 4 bases; junction bases outside the gene matches: 8. CDR3 loop: CASSLSGGTTYNEQFF. The CDR3 DNA reads as TGTGCCAGCAGCTTATCTGGTGGGACTACTTACAATGAGCAGTTCTTC.

The chain joins TRBV29-1 to TRBJ1-2; D not certain. Germline CDR1 and CDR2: SQVTM and ANQGSEA. This CDR3 contains 13 residues. Deletions cut 3 bases from V and 2 bases from J, with 10 bases between. The CDR3 sequence: CSVDQERNYGYTF. The CDR3 region has the DNA TGCAGCGTTGACCAAGAAAGGAACTATGGCTACACCTTC.

V usage is TRBV6-8 and J usage is TRBJ1-1, with D unresolved. Deletions cut 5 bases from V and 9 bases from J, with 13 bases between. CDR3 length equals 12 residues. The germline V gene encodes CDR1 MNHGY and CDR2 SAAAGT. CDR3 region: CASSDSQIKAFF. DNA of the CDR3: TGTGCCAGCAGTGATTCACAGATCAAAGCTTTCTTT.

The chain carries TRBV6-8 and TRBJ1-2, with 7 bases that match TRBD1. The germline V gene has CDR1 MNHGY and CDR2 SAAAGT. CDR3 size: 14 residues. With V trimmed by 0 bases and J by 8 bases, 6 bases remained unmatched. This chain's CDR3 is CASSYSQGVGGYTF. In DNA form, the CDR3 reads TGTGCCAGCAGTTACTCCCAGGGGGTAGGAGGCTACACCTTC.

The rearrangement uses TRBV28 and TRBJ2-5, with D perhaps given as TRBD1 or TRBD2 (6 bases each). Trimming took 7 bases from V and 9 from J, leaving 15 bases between them. Germline-derived CDR1 and CDR2 are MDHEN and SYDVKM. This CDR3 has 12 amino acids. CDR3 in DNA: TGTGCCAGCACTTCCCTAAGGGGGGCCCAGTACTTC. Its protein product is CASTSLRGAQYF.

This clone occurred a few times. The rearrangement links TRBV19 to TRBJ2-5, with 12 positions matching TRBD2. Germline-derived CDR1 and CDR2 are LNHDA and SQIVND (reference sequence). This CDR3 has 16 residues. The trim removed 1 base at V and 4 bases at J, leaving 4 bases unmatched. The CDR3 is CASSIGLAGVAETQYF. The CDR3 bases are TGTGCCAGTAGTATAGGACTAGCGGGAGTAGCAGAGACCCAGTACTTC.

This clone is termed medium-sized. The chain has TRBV6-8 and TRBJ1-2, with TRBD1 matching 8 bases. The germline V gene has CDR1 MNHGY and CDR2 SAAAGT. CDR3 size: 12 residues. V trimming: 5 bases; J trimming: 9 bases; junction bases outside the gene matches: 5. DNA for the CDR3: TGTGCCAGCAGTCCGACAGGGGAGAGCTACACCTTC. It specifies CASSPTGESYTF.

This rearrangement joins TRBV19 to TRBJ2-5, with TRBD2 matching over 7 bases. CDR3 length: 15 amino acids. The germline gives CDR1 LNHDA, CDR2 SQIVND (reference sequence). The junction had 6 bases not matched to a gene; V was cut back by 1 base and J by 4 bases. The DNA of the CDR3 is TGTGCCAGTAGTATAGTTCCAGCGGGGCGAGAGACCCAGTACTTC. It specifies CASSIVPAGRETQYF.